What follows describes a single TCR beta chain. This CDR3 region has 11 residues. In germline, CDR1 is KGHDR, CDR2 SFDVKD. Trimming left V 10 bases short and J 1 base short, with 5 bases between. The sample comes from a study of blood T cell repertoires in COVID-19. Study-wide background: Researchers got acute and convalescent COVID-19 samples from the United States, Italy and Spain. T cells, B-cell-depleted T cells, or PBMCs supplied cDNA or gDNA.

Followed over time, Seattle patients had been enrolled while infection was active. Per the original data handling: The assay estimated nucleated cells by amplifying reference gene primers. Measured with immunoSEQ multiplex PCR; TCRdb has only the in-frame clones, and not every one. V and J calls and clone size are those listed in that table; D and trimming were worked out from the DNA. The sample carries roughly 280,000 clones, roughly 86% recorded once. The clonotype originates from a woman aged 55-69 years with COVID-19, enrolled during active disease. The chain employs TRBV24-1 and TRBJ2-3; D ambiguous. Sequenced material: peripheral blood. Written as DNA, the CDR3 is TGTGCCACAAGCCGCACAGATACGCAGTATTTT. Its protein is CATSRTDTQYF.